Following are 24 T cell receptor beta chains from one sample sequenced in a study of CD8 T cells in Susac syndrome (dated by TCRdb to the late 2010s). The library was generated by the immunoSEQ multiplex PCR assay. RNA was extracted with the RNeasy kit and 0.5 to 1 ug was reverse transcribed using random hexamers. The public reads were reprocessed in TCRdb via fastp at Q25 and MiXCR, keeping in-frame beta chains. Records with the same CDR3 protein are collapsed into one entry carrying the most frequent genes and DNA. The sample table shows about 180,000 distinct CDR3 sequences, and nearly 97% are seen once. The ten largest make up approximately 0.09% of the sample. Material: CD4+ T cells from PBMCs. These receptors were collected from a human donor with multiple sclerosis.

This clonotype was found once. The CDR3 DNA is TGTGCCTGGAGTCCACACAAGGGGGTAGGCCAGTACTTC. Its translation: CAWSPHKGVGQYF. The chain recombines TRBV30 with TRBJ2-4; D is possibly TRBD1 (6 bases). The CDR3 totals 13 residues. V was clipped by 2 bases and J by 13 bases, with 18 bases between them. From germline, CDR1 is GTSNPN and CDR2 SVGIG (reference sequence).

The CDR3 sequence: CAWSLGQDGNQPQHF. DNA of the CDR3: TGTGCCTGGAGTTTGGGACAGGATGGCAATCAGCCCCAGCATTTT. The genes are TRBV30 and TRBJ1-5; 8 positions agree with TRBD1. With V trimmed by 2 bases and J by 2 bases, 5 bases remained unmatched. This CDR3 is built from 15 residues. The germline V gene encodes CDR1 GTSNPN and CDR2 SVGIG (reference sequence).

Only a few counts were recorded for this clonotype. DNA of the CDR3: TGTGCCAGCAGCTTAGGGCTAGCGGTAACAGATACGCAGTATTTT. Residues: CASSLGLAVTDTQYF. V is TRBV7-2 and J is TRBJ2-3; 7 bases fit TRBD2. In germline, CDR1 is SGHTA, CDR2 FQGNSA. V shed 1 base, J shed 3 bases, and the junction held 4 bases outside the gene matches. This CDR3 has 15 residues.

V gene TRBV24-1 combines with J gene TRBJ2-3; 7 nucleotides align to TRBD1. The germline CDR1 and CDR2 sequences are KGHDR and SFDVKD. The junction had 8 bases not matched to a gene; V was cut back by 4 bases and J by 5 bases. This CDR3 is built from 15 residues. The CDR3 DNA reads TGTGCCACCAGTGACGAACAGGGGAGTGAAGATACGCAGTATTTT. It codes for CATSDEQGSEDTQYF.

The chain links TRBV30 to TRBJ2-3; 15 bases are a match to TRBD2. The CDR3 is 20 residues long. Germline CDR1 reads GTSNPN; CDR2 reads SVGIG (reference sequence). Germline trimming cut 0 bases from V and 2 bases from J; bases unmatched to any gene: 12. The DNA for the CDR3 is TGTGCCTGGAGTGTTTTCGGACTAGCGGGGGGGCCAGCAGTCACAGATACGCAGTATTTT. Its protein product is CAWSVFGLAGGPAVTDTQYF.

The chain joins TRBV2 to TRBJ1-2; 9 positions match TRBD1. The CDR3 extends over 13 amino acids. After removal of 7 bases from V and 7 bases from J, the junction contained 7 bases not matched to a gene. Germline values: CDR1 SNHLY, CDR2 FYNNEI. The chain's CDR3 is CASTWGQGSGYTF. The CDR3 nucleotides read TGTGCCAGCACCTGGGGACAGGGTTCTGGCTACACCTTC.

V and J are TRBV12-3 or TRBV12-4 and TRBJ1-6; 9 bases align to TRBD1. The ends lost 3 bases at V and 9 bases at J; junction bases unmatched: 3. The CDR3 runs 14 residues. CDR3: CASSLGQGLSPLHF. The CDR3 DNA sequence: TGTGCCAGCAGTTTGGGACAGGGCCTTTCACCCCTCCACTTT.

This rearrangement joins TRBV9 to TRBJ2-3, with a tentative D call TRBD2 (5 bases). V lost 4 bases to trimming and J lost 2 bases, with 11 bases between them. The CDR3 is 14 amino acids. CDR1 is SGDLS, CDR2 YYNGEE, per germline. Here the CDR3 reads CASSPDYLTDTQYF. CDR3 coding DNA: TGTGCCAGCAGCCCCGACTACCTCACAGATACGCAGTATTTT.

V is TRBV7-9 and J is TRBJ2-1, with 15 bases fitting TRBD2. The CDR3 contains 16 residues. CDR1 SEHNR and CDR2 FQNEAQ come from the germline V gene (reference sequence). V lost 5 bases to trimming and J lost 10 bases; unmatched junction nucleotides: 9. The CDR3 nucleotides read TGTGCCAGCAGCCGCCGGACTAGCGGGGGGGCCGACGAGCAGTTCTTC. This codes for CASSRRTSGGADEQFF.

About this clonotype itself: An end of the junction does not agree with germline; a read error may underlie this. The CDR3: CSAADTANYGYTF. CDR3 in DNA: TGCAGTGCCGCCGACACAGCTAATTATGGCTACACCTTC. The chain employs TRBV20-1 and TRBJ1-2; D gene ambiguous. CDR1 and CDR2 from the germline V gene are DFQATT and SNEGSKA (reference sequence). This CDR3 has 13 residues.

This sequence joins TRBV7-6 and TRBJ1-1; D remains ambiguous. The CDR3 covers 14 residues. Germline values: CDR1 SGHVS, CDR2 FNYEAQ. Trimming cost V 3 bases and J 2 bases, with 10 bases left between them. The CDR3 here is CASSFSAGNTEAFF. The CDR3 DNA reads TGTGCCAGCAGCTTTTCGGCGGGAAACACTGAAGCTTTCTTT.

The chain links TRBV29-1 to TRBJ1-1, with D possibly being TRBD1 (5 bases). Trimming removed 3 bases from V and 4 bases from J, with 12 bases in between. The CDR3 covers 13 residues. Germline V gene sequence: CDR1 SQVTM, CDR2 ANQGSEA. The CDR3 here is CSVDVTGSTEAFF. CDR3 in DNA: TGCAGCGTTGATGTCACAGGAAGCACTGAAGCTTTCTTT.

This chain uses TRBV12-3 or TRBV12-4 with TRBJ1-5, with D possibly TRBD1 on 6 matching bases. V gave up 6 bases and J gave up 1 base, with 19 bases separating them. There are 17 residues in the CDR3. The CDR3 reads CASSYIGGGYSNQPQHF. CDR3 in DNA: TGTGCCAGCAGCTACATAGGGGGGGGATACAGCAATCAGCCCCAGCATTTT.

The chain has TRBV24-1 and TRBJ2-1; 11 nucleotides agree with TRBD2. The CDR3 totals 15 residues. V trimming: 5 bases; J trimming: 6 bases; junction bases outside the gene matches: 5. Germline V CDR1 and CDR2: KGHDR, SFDVKD. The CDR3 nucleotides are TGTGCCACCAGTGGATCTAGCGGGGGGCCCAATGAGCAGTTCTTC. It specifies CATSGSSGGPNEQFF.

This chain connects TRBV20-1 to TRBJ2-5, with 7 bases identical to TRBD2. The V gene end was trimmed by 6 bases and the J gene end by 4 bases; junction bases not matched to a gene: 11. In germline, CDR1 is DFQATT, CDR2 SNEGSKA (reference sequence). The CDR3 is 14 residues long. The CDR3, as DNA: TGCAGTGCAAGCCGGGACTATCCTGGAGAGACCCAGTACTTC. It yields the protein CSASRDYPGETQYF.

The gene calls are TRBV12-5 and TRBJ1-6; D unresolved. This CDR3 region has 12 residues. From germline, CDR1 is LGHNT and CDR2 FRNRAP. The V and J ends lost 6 bases and 9 bases respectively, with 9 bases between them. The CDR3 DNA reads as TGTGCTAGTGGCAAGAGTGGTTCACCCCTCCACTTT. It is translated as CASGKSGSPLHF.

The chain combines TRBV7-2 with TRBJ1-2; D remains ambiguous. V lost 1 base and J 1 base, leaving 7 bases between the germline ends. The CDR3 consists of 14 residues. Germline V gene data show CDR1 as SGHTA and CDR2 as FQGNSA. The CDR3 is CASSLGRFNYGYTF. The CDR3 nucleotides read TGTGCCAGCAGCTTAGGTCGTTTTAACTATGGCTACACCTTC.

The rearrangement joins TRBV27 to TRBJ1-2; possible D gene TRBD1, 5 bases. V was trimmed by 6 bases and J by 4 bases, leaving 18 bases between them. CDR3 length: 15 residues. Germline V gene lookup returns CDR1 MNHEY and CDR2 SMNVEV (reference sequence). CDR3 DNA: TGTGCCAGCAGCACTAAAAGAGCCGGGACCTATGGCTACACCTTC. Its translation: CASSTKRAGTYGYTF.

V is TRBV24-1 and J is TRBJ2-1; D assignment may be TRBD1 or TRBD2 (5 bases each). Germline V gene lookup returns CDR1 KGHDR and CDR2 SFDVKD. Deletions cut 7 bases from V and 2 bases from J, with 8 bases between. The CDR3 consists of 13 residues. The CDR3 reads CATRRGTYNEQFF. CDR3 sequence (DNA): TGTGCCACCAGGAGGGGCACCTACAATGAGCAGTTCTTC.

Only one count was recorded for this clonotype. The J gene is TRBJ2-1, the V gene TRBV2, with D tentatively TRBD1 or TRBD2 (5 bases each). CDR3 length: 13 residues. Trimming pared 6 bases from V and 5 bases from J, leaving 11 bases between. Germline lookup yields CDR1 SNHLY and CDR2 FYNNEI. The CDR3 bases are TGTGCCAGCAGGGCCGGGACGAACAATGAGCAGTTCTTC. The encoded protein is CASRAGTNNEQFF.

The gene calls are TRBV14 and TRBJ2-1; TRBD2 is a possible D gene (5 bases). Germline V gene data show CDR1 as SGHDN and CDR2 as FVKESK. This CDR3 spans 13 amino acids. V was cut by 4 bases and J by 4 bases, with 8 bases left in between. CDR3 protein: CASSPPGYNEQFF. The CDR3 DNA reads as TGTGCCAGCAGCCCCCCGGGGTACAATGAGCAGTTCTTC.

The rearrangement joins TRBV12-3 or TRBV12-4 to TRBJ1-5; the match to TRBD1 covers 9 bases. The length of the CDR3 is 15 residues. With V trimmed by 4 bases and J by 5 bases, 6 bases remained unmatched. CDR3: CASSSGTGFDQPQHF. CDR3 DNA sequence: TGTGCCAGCAGTTCCGGGACAGGGTTCGATCAGCCCCAGCATTTT.

The rearrangement joins TRBV5-4 to TRBJ1-6; TRBD1 agrees at 7 bases. The CDR3 has 15 residues. V shed 2 bases, J shed 5 bases, and the junction held 4 bases outside the gene matches. From germline, CDR1 is SGHNT and CDR2 YYREEE (reference sequence). The CDR3 DNA sequence: TGTGCCAGCAGCTTAAGACAGGGAGATAATTCACCCCTCCACTTT. Translation gives CASSLRQGDNSPLHF.

The chain links TRBV9 to TRBJ2-7, with 14 positions matching TRBD2. Per germline, CDR1 SGDLS and CDR2 YYNGEE. The CDR3 totals 14 residues. With 7 bases clipped from V and 6 bases from J, the junction kept 6 bases outside the gene matches. CDR3 coding DNA: TGTGCCAGCGGCCCCGGGACTAGCGGGGGCGAGCAGTACTTC. It encodes CASGPGTSGGEQYF.